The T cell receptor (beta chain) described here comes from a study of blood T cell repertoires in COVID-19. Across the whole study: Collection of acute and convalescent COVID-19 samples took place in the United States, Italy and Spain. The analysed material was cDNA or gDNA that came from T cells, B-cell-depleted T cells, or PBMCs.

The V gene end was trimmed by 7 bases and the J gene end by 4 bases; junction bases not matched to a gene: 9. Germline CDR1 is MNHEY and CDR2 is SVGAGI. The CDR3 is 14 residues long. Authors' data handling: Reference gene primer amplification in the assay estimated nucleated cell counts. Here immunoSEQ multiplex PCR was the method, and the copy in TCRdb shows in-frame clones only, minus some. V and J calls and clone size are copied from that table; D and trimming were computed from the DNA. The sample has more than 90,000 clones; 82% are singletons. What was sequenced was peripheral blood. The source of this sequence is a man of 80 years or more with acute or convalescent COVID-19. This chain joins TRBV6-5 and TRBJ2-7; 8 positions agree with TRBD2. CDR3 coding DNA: TGTGCCAGCACCACGGGGGGGGCGAGGTACGAGCAGTACTTC. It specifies CASTTGGARYEQYF.